These T cell receptor beta chains were read from a single sample in a study of blood T cell repertoires in COVID-19. Assay: immunoSEQ multiplex PCR; the TCRdb copy retains only in-frame clones and omits some. The sample has over 200,000 clones, 88% seen once. The sequenced material came from PBMCs or T cells enriched from blood (not recorded which). The receptors come from a woman aged 25 to 39 who had been exposed to COVID-19. The CDR3 runs from the conserved cysteine through the conserved F or W. The D gene is left open where the match is weak. Some rows mark clone size as missing; the rest say once, few, many or name a class of expanded clone.

d_gene: -
j_gene: TRBJ2-3
abundance: -
v_gene: TRBV4-2
CDR3nt: TGTGCCAGCAGCCAAGATTCTAGGTTCACAGATACGCAGTATTTT
CDR3aa: CASSQDSRFTDTQYF

d_gene: -
j_gene: TRBJ2-2
abundance: -
v_gene: TRBV5-1
CDR3nt: TGCGCCAGCAGCTACGGGACACCCTCCACCGGGGAGCTGTTTTTT
CDR3aa: CASSYGTPSTGELFF

d_gene: TRBD2
j_gene: TRBJ2-7
abundance: few
v_gene: TRBV18
CDR3nt: TGTGCCAGCTCACCCCCGGGACTAGCGGGGATCTACGAGCAGTACTTC
CDR3aa: CASSPPGLAGIYEQYF

d_gene: TRBD1
j_gene: TRBJ2-5
abundance: -
v_gene: TRBV2
CDR3nt: TGTGCCAGCAGTGAAGTCAGGGGGATAGGAGAGACCCAGTACTTC
CDR3aa: CASSEVRGIGETQYF

d_gene: TRBD2
j_gene: TRBJ2-7
abundance: -
v_gene: TRBV10-1
CDR3nt: TGCGCCAGCAGTGAACTAGCGGGAGGCGAGCAGTACTTC
CDR3aa: CASSELAGGEQYF

d_gene: -
j_gene: TRBJ1-5
abundance: -
v_gene: TRBV5-1
CDR3nt: TGCGCCAGCAGTACCGATGGAGGTGTGCCCCAGCATTTT
CDR3aa: CASSTDGGVPQHF

d_gene: -
j_gene: TRBJ2-7
abundance: -
v_gene: TRBV10-2
CDR3nt: TGCGCCAGCAGCACGAGCTTAGCCGGCGAGCAGTACTTC
CDR3aa: CASSTSLAGEQYF

d_gene: -
j_gene: TRBJ1-1
abundance: -
v_gene: TRBV7-9
CDR3nt: TGTGCCAGCAGCTTAGCAAGGGTACTAGGCACTGAAGCTTTCTTT
CDR3aa: CASSLARVLGTEAFF

d_gene: TRBD1
j_gene: TRBJ2-7
abundance: -
v_gene: TRBV5-1
CDR3nt: TGCGCCAGCACCCGGGACAGGGGAACAGGCGAGCAGTACTTC
CDR3aa: CASTRDRGTGEQYF

d_gene: -
j_gene: TRBJ1-1
abundance: -
v_gene: TRBV28
CDR3nt: TGTGCCAGCAACAGGTTTTATAGAGTGAACACTGAAGCTTTCTTT
CDR3aa: CASNRFYRVNTEAFF

d_gene: TRBD1
j_gene: TRBJ2-5
abundance: -
v_gene: TRBV12-3/TRBV12-4
CDR3nt: TGTGCCAGCAGCTCGGACAGGGTCCAGACCCAGTACTTC
CDR3aa: CASSSDRVQTQYF

d_gene: TRBD2
j_gene: TRBJ2-7
abundance: few
v_gene: TRBV2
CDR3nt: TGTGCCAGCAGCGGACTAGCGTCCTCCTACGAGCAGTACTTC
CDR3aa: CASSGLASSYEQYF

d_gene: TRBD2
j_gene: TRBJ2-1
abundance: many
v_gene: TRBV2
CDR3nt: TGTGCCAGCAGCCTGGAAAATGGGACTAGCGGGAGGAATGAGCAGTTCTTC
CDR3aa: CASSLENGTSGRNEQFF

d_gene: -
j_gene: TRBJ2-7
abundance: -
v_gene: TRBV19
CDR3nt: TGTGCCAGTAGTATAAGGGAGCCCGCCTACGAGCAGTACTTC
CDR3aa: CASSIREPAYEQYF

d_gene: -
j_gene: TRBJ1-5
abundance: once
v_gene: TRBV27
CDR3nt: TGTGCCAGCAGTTTATCGCCCCTATATCAGCCCCAGCATTTT
CDR3aa: CASSLSPLYQPQHF

d_gene: -
j_gene: TRBJ1-1
abundance: once
v_gene: TRBV2
CDR3nt: TGTGCCAGCAAGCCGGGGATGAACACTGAAGCTTTCTTT
CDR3aa: CASKPGMNTEAFF

d_gene: TRBD1
j_gene: TRBJ2-7
abundance: -
v_gene: TRBV10-1
CDR3nt: TGCGCCAGCAGTGAAGGGGGGACAGGGCTCTACGAGCAGTACTTC
CDR3aa: CASSEGGTGLYEQYF

d_gene: TRBD1
j_gene: TRBJ2-5
abundance: -
v_gene: TRBV19
CDR3nt: TGTGCCAGTAGTAAAGGGACAGGGCGGGCGGAGACCCAGTACTTC
CDR3aa: CASSKGTGRAETQYF

d_gene: TRBD2
j_gene: TRBJ2-7
abundance: -
v_gene: TRBV7-9
CDR3nt: TGTGCCAGCAGTTCTCCGACTAGCGGGGCCTCCTACGAGCAGTACTTC
CDR3aa: CASSSPTSGASYEQYF

d_gene: TRBD2
j_gene: TRBJ2-5
abundance: -
v_gene: TRBV9
CDR3nt: TGTGCCAGCAGCGTAGATGGCGGGGGGGTTCAAGAGACCCAGTACTTC
CDR3aa: CASSVDGGGVQETQYF

d_gene: -
j_gene: TRBJ1-4
abundance: few
v_gene: TRBV20-1
CDR3nt: TGCAGTGCTCCCGGCGGGAAAAAACTGTTTTTT
CDR3aa: CSAPGGKKLFF

d_gene: TRBD2
j_gene: TRBJ2-1
abundance: -
v_gene: TRBV5-1
CDR3nt: TGCGCCAGCAGCTTCTCCGGGACTACCCACAATGAGCAGTTCTTC
CDR3aa: CASSFSGTTHNEQFF

d_gene: -
j_gene: TRBJ2-3
abundance: -
v_gene: TRBV11-2
CDR3nt: TGTGCCAGCAGCTATACCAGGGAAAATACGCAGTATTTT
CDR3aa: CASSYTRENTQYF

d_gene: TRBD1
j_gene: TRBJ2-7
abundance: -
v_gene: TRBV2
CDR3nt: TGTGCCAGCAGACTGACAGGGTCTTGGGAGCAGTACTTC
CDR3aa: CASRLTGSWEQYF

d_gene: TRBD1
j_gene: TRBJ1-6
abundance: -
v_gene: TRBV2
CDR3nt: TGTGCCAGCAGTGAACGCGAGACAGGGTATTCACCCCTCCACTTT
CDR3aa: CASSERETGYSPLHF

d_gene: TRBD1
j_gene: TRBJ1-2
abundance: -
v_gene: TRBV2
CDR3nt: TGTGCCAGCAGAGACCGGACAGGGATCGAGGGCTACACCTTC
CDR3aa: CASRDRTGIEGYTF

d_gene: TRBD1
j_gene: TRBJ1-6
abundance: once
v_gene: TRBV4-1
CDR3nt: TGCGCCAGCAGCCAACCACGACAGGGACCAAATTCACCCCTCCACTTT
CDR3aa: CASSQPRQGPNSPLHF

d_gene: TRBD1
j_gene: TRBJ1-4
abundance: few
v_gene: TRBV18
CDR3nt: TGTGCCAGCTCACCCACAGGGGCGGAAAAACTGTTTTTT
CDR3aa: CASSPTGAEKLFF

d_gene: TRBD2
j_gene: TRBJ2-2
abundance: -
v_gene: TRBV5-1
CDR3nt: TGCGCCAGCAGCTTGGCTAGCGGAGGCAACACCGGGGAGCTGTTTTTT
CDR3aa: CASSLASGGNTGELFF

d_gene: -
j_gene: TRBJ1-3
abundance: -
v_gene: TRBV15
CDR3nt: TGTGCCACCAGCAGAGCTTTCTCTGGAAACACCATATATTTT
CDR3aa: CATSRAFSGNTIYF

d_gene: -
j_gene: TRBJ1-1
abundance: -
v_gene: TRBV18
CDR3nt: TGTGCCAGCTCACGGCCGACAGGAATGAACACTGAAGCTTTCTTT
CDR3aa: CASSRPTGMNTEAFF

d_gene: TRBD1
j_gene: TRBJ2-1
abundance: -
v_gene: TRBV28
CDR3nt: TGTGCCAGCAGTACGCCGGGACAGGAGCAGTTCTTC
CDR3aa: CASSTPGQEQFF